This T cell receptor beta chain originates from a study of identical twins. cDNA carried unique molecular identifiers, and a universal primer site was added by template switching. TCRdb re-analysed the 5' RACE reads in MiXCR, keeping a single row per CDR3 protein. The sample lists 250,000 or so distinct CDR3 sequences; approximately 7.3% were seen once. Regarding this clonotype: The antigen is not known.

Germline CDR1 and CDR2: SEHNR and FQNEAQ (reference sequence). Trimming took off 5 bases at V and 5 bases at J, with 10 bases between the two ends. The CDR3 is 12 residues long. Notes on the study in general: Out-of-frame alpha sequences common to twins were enriched for low generation probability.

This sample also appeared in a second study, on yellow fever vaccine responses in identical twins.

This chain uses TRBV7-9 with TRBJ2-7; D ambiguous. Sequencing used CD8+ T cells sorted from blood. The TCR sequence derives from a woman aged 18-29 years in good health. The CDR3 bases are TGTGCCAGCAGCCTTGTGATCAACGAGCAGTACGTC. Translated, it gives CASSLVINEQYV.